The sequence of this TCR beta chain was determined in a study of blood T cell repertoires in COVID-19. The overall study: The United States, Italy and Spain provided the acute and convalescent COVID-19 samples.

Sequenced by immunoSEQ multiplex PCR; TCRdb stores in-frame clones only, minus some. The data hold 150,000 or so clones, with around 86% observed a single time. J lost 5 bases, V lost 10 bases, and 3 bases had no gene match. There are 13 residues in the CDR3. In germline, CDR1 is ENHRY, CDR2 SYGVKD. Everyone who took part was roughly 18 to 90 years old, and they came from some 23 US areas. J is TRBJ1-6 and V is TRBV10-3; 9 bases agree with TRBD1. The clonotype was recovered from a man in his forties or fifties who had recovered from COVID-19. The specimen sequenced was PBMCs or T cells enriched from blood (not recorded which). The DNA of the CDR3 is TGTGCCACCCGGACAGGGGATAATTCACCCCTCCACTTT. This gives the protein CATRTGDNSPLHF.